The clone carrying this T cell receptor (beta chain) was seen more than once but under ten times. What it recognizes is unknown. These data are taken from a study of response to subunit inactivated influenza vaccine. General observations from the study: Each seasonal flu vaccination may recruit only limited new T cells, authors suggested.

The germline V gene encodes CDR1 LNHDA and CDR2 SQIVND (reference sequence). Trimming cost V 7 bases and J 1 base; bases outside gene matches: 4. The CDR3 has 15 residues. TCRdb itself ran the RT-PCR reads through MiXCR, one entry per CDR3 protein. The profile shows under 850,000 distinct CDR3 sequences, 18% of them singletons. The rearrangement uses TRBV19 and TRBJ2-3; 11 positions match TRBD2. The source was PBMCs from blood, collected 4 to 6 days after vaccination. The TCR comes from a middle-aged man who received an inactivated influenza vaccine. This chain's CDR3 is CASNSGRAGTDTQYF. The CDR3 DNA reads TGTGCCAGTAATAGCGGGAGGGCCGGCACAGATACGCAGTATTTT.